Given below is one T cell receptor beta chain in context. Authors' processing steps: Researchers report that nucleated cell counts were estimated from reference gene primer amplification. Method: immunoSEQ multiplex PCR; TCRdb's copy keeps in-frame clones and lacks some. Clone size and the V and J calls come from that table; the DNA yielded D and trimming. Seen here are around 300,000 clones, roughly 85% observed once, and the top ten hold roughly 7%. The data are from a study of blood T cell repertoires in COVID-19. Study information: Whether acute or convalescent, the COVID-19 samples came from the United States, Italy and Spain. T cells, B-cell-depleted T cells, or PBMCs supplied cDNA or gDNA.

The sequenced material came from peripheral blood. The TCR was taken from a human donor in a cohort sampled during active COVID-19.

As DNA, the CDR3 is TGTGCCAGCAGCCCCGGAACAGGGGGGCCCTACGAGCAGTACTTC. Translation: CASSPGTGGPYEQYF. The V gene is TRBV9, the J gene TRBJ2-7; the match to TRBD1 covers 8 bases. The junction had 8 bases not matched to a gene; V was cut back by 4 bases and J by 2 bases. Germline CDR1 and CDR2: SGDLS and YYNGEE. There are 15 residues in the CDR3. The whole variable domain, remainder taken from reference TRBV9 and TRBJ2-7, is DSGVTQTPKHLITATGQRVTLRCSPRSGDLSVYWYQQSLDQGLQFLIQYYNGEERAKGNILERFSAQQFPDLHSELNLSSLELGDSALYFCASSPGTGGPYEQYFGPGTRLTVT.